The 26 T cell receptor beta chains given below trace back to one sample, sequenced in a study of T cells in Graves' hyperthyroidism and ophthalmopathy. Template material for amplifying TCR beta CDR3 regions consisted of RNA transcripts. During a first-round RT-PCR of the TCR CDR3, the HTBI primer set was used. A single record per CDR3 protein comes from TCRdb applying MiXCR to the multiplex PCR reads. Of over 150,000 distinct CDR3 sequences listed, less than 20% were seen once; the top ten hold around 52%. Sequenced input: blood. The receptor source for this set is a woman between 45 and 65 years old with Graves' hyperthyroidism.

This clonotype has ten or more counts. This chain connects TRBV2 to TRBJ2-3; TRBD2 matches 8 bases. Germline V gene data show CDR1 as SNHLY and CDR2 as FYNNEI. V shed 1 base, J shed 2 bases, and the junction held 5 bases outside the gene matches. This CDR3 region has 16 residues. The CDR3 is CASSEELADFTDTQYF. In DNA form, the CDR3 reads TGTGCCAGCAGTGAAGAACTAGCGGACTTCACAGATACGCAGTATTTT.

A few counts support this clonotype. The rearrangement links TRBV18 to TRBJ1-5, with TRBD1 as a possible D gene (6 bases). Trimming shortened V by 0 bases and J by 6 bases, and 9 bases separated the two germline ends. The CDR3 covers 14 residues. Germline V gene sequence: CDR1 KGHSH, CDR2 LQKENI. Here the CDR3 DNA reads TGTGCCAGCTCACCACCAGGGGGGAGTCAGCCCCAGCATTTT. As protein: CASSPPGGSQPQHF.

This clonotype appeared a few times. The V gene is TRBV7-3, the J gene TRBJ2-5, with 7 bases that match TRBD2. The CDR3 length is 15 residues. The trim removed 3 bases at V and 6 bases at J, leaving 10 bases unmatched. CDR1 and CDR2 (germline): SGHTA, FQGTGA. The CDR3 loop is CASSFQAGPTQTQYF. The CDR3 DNA reads as TGTGCCAGCAGCTTCCAAGCGGGGCCCACACAGACCCAGTACTTC.

To note about this clonotype: The junction departs from germline at one end; a sequencing error may be responsible. The chain recombines TRBV7-3 with TRBJ1-6, with D unresolved. The CDR3 contains 13 residues. CDR1 is SGHTA and CDR2 is FQGTGA in the germline V gene. DNA of the CDR3: TGTGCCGGCAGTCAATCTCCTAATTCACCCCTCCACTTT. Translating gives CAGSQSPNSPLHF. The whole variable domain, remainder taken from reference TRBV7-3 and TRBJ1-6, is GAGVSQTPSNKVTEKGKYVELRCDPISGHTALYWYRQSLGQGPEFLIYFQGTGAADDSGLPNDRFFAVRPEGSVSTLKIQRTERGDSAVYLCAGSQSPNSPLHFGNGTRLTVT.

This clonotype came up a few times. V usage is TRBV29-1 and J usage is TRBJ2-1; TRBD2 agrees at 9 bases. CDR1 is SQVTM, CDR2 ANQGSEA, per germline. The CDR3 loop spans 14 amino acids. The ends lost 3 bases at V and 9 bases at J; junction bases unmatched: 9. DNA of the CDR3: TGCAGCGTTGACTACTCCGGGACTAGCCTTGAGCAGTTCTTC. This codes for CSVDYSGTSLEQFF.

There are many counts of this clonotype. This chain links TRBV7-9 with TRBJ2-7; D uncertain. The V end was cut by 6 bases, the J end by 6 bases, with 9 bases between. Germline CDR1 is SEHNR and CDR2 is FQNEAQ (reference sequence). The CDR3 consists of 11 residues. CDR3 bases: TGTGCCAGCAGTCAATTATCCGAGCAGTACTTC. This translates into CASSQLSEQYF.

The V and J genes are TRBV7-9 and TRBJ2-2; D ambiguous. This CDR3 contains 14 residues. Per germline, CDR1 SEHNR and CDR2 FQNEAQ (reference sequence). V was pared by 3 bases and J by 3 bases, with 8 bases between. The CDR3 sequence is CASSFDWDTGELFF. CDR3 coding DNA: TGTGCCAGCAGCTTTGACTGGGACACCGGGGAGCTGTTTTTT.

The table lists this clonotype with a few counts. The V gene is TRBV20-1, the J gene TRBJ2-2; 7 nucleotides agree with TRBD2. Germline CDR1 DFQATT, CDR2 SNEGSKA (reference sequence). V shed 0 bases, J shed 4 bases, and the junction held 14 bases outside the gene matches. The CDR3 totals 18 residues. DNA of the CDR3: TGCAGTGCTAGAGATCCCGGGGGGAGCGGTAGTAGCACCGGGGAGCTGTTTTTT. Translation: CSARDPGGSGSSTGELFF.

The chain recombines TRBV15 with TRBJ1-3, with D perhaps matching TRBD1 (6 bases). Looked up from germline, CDR1 is LNHNV and CDR2 is YYDKDF (reference sequence). V lost 1 base and J 4 bases, leaving 11 bases between the germline ends. The CDR3 is made up of 15 amino acids. CDR3 nucleotides: TGTGCCACCAGCAGAGGTACAGGGAGAGGAAACACCATATATTTT. Translated, it gives CATSRGTGRGNTIYF. The full variable domain, with the rest looked up from reference TRBV15 and TRBJ1-3, is DAMVIQNPRYQVTQFGKPVTLSCSQTLNHNVMYWYQQKSSQAPKLLFHYYDKDFNNEADTPDNFQSRRPNTSFCFLDIRSPGLGDTAMYLCATSRGTGRGNTIYFGEGSWLTVV.

Points on this clonotype: A junction boundary mismatches the germline segment, possibly from a read error. The chain combines TRBV6-2 or TRBV6-3 with TRBJ2-3; D could derive from TRBD1 or TRBD2 (5 bases each). There are 15 residues in the CDR3. Per germline, CDR1 MNHEY and CDR2 SVGEGT. The CDR3, as DNA: TGTGCCAGCAGTGACTCCGGGGCGGTCACAGATACGCAGTATTTT. It yields the protein CASSDSGAVTDTQYF.

This clonotype was detected ten times or more. Here the CDR3 reads CASSSLRDRSYEQYF. DNA of the CDR3: TGTGCCAGCAGTTCCCTCCGGGACAGGTCCTACGAGCAGTACTTC. J is TRBJ2-7 and V is TRBV27; 8 nucleotides agree with TRBD1. V lost 4 bases and J lost 1; bases outside the gene matches: 6. CDR3 length: 15 amino acids. CDR1 and CDR2 (germline): MNHEY, SMNVEV (reference sequence).

This clonotype was counted a few times. The gene calls are TRBV5-1 and TRBJ2-1; 11 bases match TRBD2. The germline CDR1 and CDR2 sequences are SGHRS and YFSETQ. V shed 7 bases and J 4 bases; nucleotides not matched to a gene: 10. The CDR3 extends over 16 amino acids. The CDR3 sequence: CASRGLAGGGYNEQFF. The CDR3 DNA reads as TGCGCCAGCCGAGGGCTAGCGGGAGGTGGATACAATGAGCAGTTCTTC.

This clonotype came up many times. The chain carries TRBV3-1 and TRBJ2-1; D unclear. Germline lookup yields CDR1 LGHDT and CDR2 YNNKEL (reference sequence). The V end was cut by 4 bases, the J end by 7 bases, with 8 bases between. This CDR3 region has 12 residues. DNA for the CDR3: TGTGCCAGCAGCCGAACTAATAATGAGCAGTTCTTC. Translation gives CASSRTNNEQFF.

There are many counts of this clonotype. CDR3 loop: CAWSVLGLASDEQYF. DNA for the CDR3: TGTGCCTGGAGTGTCCTAGGACTAGCGAGCGACGAGCAGTACTTC. This rearrangement joins TRBV30 to TRBJ2-7, with 9 bases that match TRBD2. CDR1 is GTSNPN and CDR2 is SVGIG in the germline V gene (reference sequence). Trimming at V came to 0 bases and at J to 5 bases, leaving 8 bases not matched to a gene. CDR3 length: 15 amino acids.

There are many counts of this clonotype. The rearrangement uses TRBV7-2 and TRBJ2-1; 7 bases fit TRBD2. This CDR3 region has 15 residues. CDR1 SGHTA and CDR2 FQGNSA come from the germline V gene. V lost 1 base and J lost 4; bases outside the gene matches: 4. The CDR3 nucleotides are TGTGCCAGCAGCTTAGGACTAGCCGCTTACAATGAGCAGTTCTTC. This codes for CASSLGLAAYNEQFF.

With regard to this clonotype: A much larger clone sits a single nucleotide away, making a read error possible. This rearrangement joins TRBV12-3 or TRBV12-4 to TRBJ2-2, with 10 bases matching TRBD1. The CDR3 has 13 residues. The CDR3 is CAGRQGADGELFF. CDR3 sequence (DNA): TGTGCCGGCAGACAGGGGGCCGACGGGGAGCTGTTTTTT.

This clonotype was observed a few times. Sequence at one end of the junction differs from germline and may be a read error. This chain connects TRBV6-5 to TRBJ2-1; D ambiguous. CDR1 is MNHEY and CDR2 is SVGAGI in the germline V gene. The length of the CDR3 is 15 residues. The CDR3 spells CASGYHSSIRDEQFF. Written as DNA, the CDR3 is TGTGCCAGCGGTTACCACTCGTCTATCCGGGATGAGCAGTTCTTC.

There are many counts of this clonotype. The V and J genes are TRBV7-2 and TRBJ1-2; D is unclear. CDR3 length: 14 residues. Trimming shortened V by 5 bases and J by 4 bases, and 14 bases separated the two germline ends. CDR1 is SGHTA and CDR2 is FQGNSA in the germline V gene. In nucleotides, the CDR3 is TGTGCCAGCAGCGCCCTGGGCAGCCTCTATGGCTACACCTTC. It specifies CASSALGSLYGYTF.

V gene TRBV11-2 combines with J gene TRBJ1-1; D is unresolved. The V gene lost 3 bases and the J gene lost 4 bases, with 6 bases spanning the gap. Per the germline V gene, CDR1 is SGHAT and CDR2 is FQNNGV. CDR3 length: 12 residues. CDR3 sequence reads: CASSFQTTEAFF. CDR3 bases: TGTGCCAGCAGCTTTCAGACCACTGAAGCTTTCTTT.

A few counts support this clonotype. The rearrangement uses TRBV29-1 and TRBJ1-2, with a weak D call TRBD1 (5 bases). Trimming pared 5 bases from V and 8 bases from J, leaving 12 bases between. This CDR3 spans 11 amino acids. CDR1 and CDR2 from the germline V gene are SQVTM and ANQGSEA. The CDR3 sequence: CSVFRGAGYTF. The CDR3 DNA follows: TGCAGCGTTTTTCGGGGCGCGGGCTACACCTTC.

This clonotype was seen repeatedly, ten times or more. V and J are TRBV6-1 and TRBJ2-3; 12 bases map to TRBD2. The CDR3 has 16 residues. V was clipped by 4 bases and J by 5 bases; unmatched bases: 7. Germline V CDR1 and CDR2: MNHNS, SASEGT. The chain's CDR3 is CASSGRLAGEIDTQYF. The CDR3 nucleotides read TGTGCCAGCAGTGGAAGACTAGCGGGAGAGATAGATACGCAGTATTTT.

This clonotype was counted between two and nine times. This chain uses TRBV11-2 with TRBJ2-3; D is uncertain. Looked up from germline, CDR1 is SGHAT and CDR2 is FQNNGV. The germline V and J ends were trimmed by 2 bases and 2 bases, with 8 bases remaining between them. CDR3 size: 14 residues. The DNA of the CDR3 is TGTGCCAGCAGCTTATCAGACACCACAGATACGCAGTATTTT. Protein: CASSLSDTTDTQYF. The full variable domain, completed using reference TRBV11-2 and TRBJ2-3, is EAGVAQSPRYKIIEKRQSVAFWCNPISGHATLYWYQQILGQGPKLLIQFQNNGVVDDSQLPKDRFSAERLKGVDSTLKIQPAKLEDSAVYLCASSLSDTTDTQYFGPGTRLTVL.

About this clonotype: Possible read error: a much larger clone is one base away. V gene TRBV20-1 combines with J gene TRBJ2-7; D may be TRBD2 (5 bases). The V end was cut by 3 bases, the J end by 7 bases, with 19 bases between. The length of the CDR3 is 14 residues. Germline lookup yields CDR1 DFQATT and CDR2 SNEGSKA (reference sequence). The CDR3 DNA follows: TGCAGTGCTAGTCGGCCGGGGAGCGGTGATGAGCAGTACTTC. This codes for CSASRPGSGDEQYF.

In its sample, this clonotype was seen many times. The rearrangement uses TRBV7-8 and TRBJ2-1; D uncertain. This CDR3 is 14 amino acids long. CDR1 SGHVS and CDR2 FQNEAQ come from the germline V gene. V lost 5 bases to trimming and J lost 0 bases, with 8 bases between them. CDR3 amino acids: CASSAGSSYNEQFF. CDR3 coding DNA: TGTGCCAGCAGCGCAGGTAGCTCCTACAATGAGCAGTTCTTC.

This clonotype was recorded a few times. The chain uses TRBV6-1 and TRBJ2-1, with D perhaps TRBD1 (8 bases). V lost 3 bases and J 4 bases, leaving 13 bases between the germline ends. Germline V gene lookup returns CDR1 MNHNS and CDR2 SASEGT. The CDR3 is 15 residues long. As DNA, the CDR3 is TGTGCCAGCAGTGAGGGGGGGACAGGTTACAATGAGCAGTTCTTC. Translation gives CASSEGGTGYNEQFF.

This clonotype showed up many times. V usage is TRBV6-1 and J usage is TRBJ1-3; 12 bases align to TRBD1. The germline V gene encodes CDR1 MNHNS and CDR2 SASEGT. V lost 5 bases to trimming and J lost 4 bases; unmatched junction nucleotides: 3. This CDR3 is built from 15 residues. The CDR3 spells CASSRDRGRGNTIYF. Written as DNA, the CDR3 is TGTGCCAGCAGTCGGGACAGGGGGCGCGGAAACACCATATATTTT.